The 32 T cell receptor beta chains below come from one sample, sequenced in a study of graft-versus-host responses after intestinal transplantation. This table comes from immunoSEQ multiplex PCR, and its TCRdb copy is limited to in-frame clones, with some not included. The sample includes some 11,000 clones, around 80% of them seen just once. Sequenced material: PBMCs, taken around 120 days after transplant. The source is a human patient who received an intestinal transplant, so some T cells may come from the graft donor.

The chain has TRBV7-3 and TRBJ2-5; TRBD1 aligns across 8 bases. After removal of 5 bases from V and 5 bases from J, the junction contained 13 bases not matched to a gene. CDR1 is SGHTA and CDR2 is FQGTGA in the germline V gene. The CDR3 sequence is 16 residues long. CDR3 coding DNA: TGTGCCAGCAGCCTCCGCCCGGACAGGGTGAGGGAGACCCAGTACTTC. It is translated as CASSLRPDRVRETQYF.

The CDR3 reads CASSDGTSGGNEQFF. CDR3 nucleotide sequence: TGTGCCAGCAGTGACGGGACTAGCGGGGGCAATGAGCAGTTCTTC. The J gene is TRBJ2-1, the V gene TRBV6-6; the match to TRBD2 covers 14 bases. This CDR3 region has 15 residues. The V and J ends lost 5 bases and 6 bases, in that order; junction bases with no gene match: 3. Per the germline V gene, CDR1 is MNHNY and CDR2 is SVGAGI (reference sequence).

This clone was recorded only once. One junction end disagrees with the germline gene, perhaps due to a read error. CDR3 region: CVSSGREENIQYF. The CDR3 DNA sequence: TGTGTCAGCAGTGGAAGGGAAGAAAACATTCAGTACTTC. The chain recombines TRBV2 with TRBJ2-4; D gene unclear. Germline V gives CDR1 SNHLY, CDR2 FYNNEI. CDR3 size: 13 residues.

This sequence joins TRBV29-1 and TRBJ1-1; unclear D gene. This CDR3 has 11 residues. Trimming shortened V by 4 bases and J by 7 bases, and 10 bases separated the two germline ends. Looked up from germline, CDR1 is SQVTM and CDR2 is ANQGSEA. The CDR3, as DNA: TGCAGCGTTGTGGACGGTAGTGAAGCTTTCTTT. Translation: CSVVDGSEAFF. The whole variable domain, filled in from reference TRBV29-1 and TRBJ1-1, reads SAVISQKPSRDICQRGTSLTIQCQVDSQVTMMFWYRQQPGQSLTLIATANQGSEATYESGFVIDKFPISRPNLTFSTLTVSNMSPEDSSIYLCSVVDGSEAFFGQGTRLTVV.

The chain combines TRBV7-2 with TRBJ1-5, with D uncertain. V lost 1 base and J lost 7, with 8 bases in between. Germline lookup yields CDR1 SGHTA and CDR2 FQGNSA. The CDR3 runs to 13 residues. CDR3 nucleotides: TGTGCCAGCAGCTTAGAGCCTTCCCAGCCCCAGCATTTT. Residues: CASSLEPSQPQHF.

This chain joins TRBV11-1 and TRBJ2-1; no clear D. The CDR3 sequence is 13 residues long. Trimming stripped 0 bases from V and 7 bases from J, with 7 bases between. Germline CDR1 reads SGHAT; CDR2 reads FQDESV (reference sequence). DNA for the CDR3: TGTGCCAGCAGCTTAGCCGACGGGAATGAGCAGTTCTTC. Protein sequence: CASSLADGNEQFF. The complete variable domain, with remaining parts taken from reference TRBV11-1 and TRBJ2-1, reads EAEVAQSPRYKITEKSQAVAFWCDPISGHATLYWYRQILGQGPELLVQFQDESVVDDSQLPKDRFSAERLKGVDSTLKIQPAELGDSAMYLCASSLADGNEQFFGPGTRLTVL.

V is TRBV6-6 and J is TRBJ1-1, with D possibly TRBD1 on 6 matching bases. In germline, CDR1 is MNHNY, CDR2 SVGAGI (reference sequence). Trimming took 0 bases from V and 1 from J, leaving 12 bases between them. The CDR3 loop spans 16 amino acids. In DNA, the CDR3 is TGTGCCAGCAGTTACTCGTGGGGGGCACAGAACACTGAAGCTTTCTTT. Amino acid sequence: CASSYSWGAQNTEAFF.

The CDR3 protein is CSATGGYEQYF. The CDR3 coding sequence is TGCAGTGCTACCGGAGGCTACGAGCAGTACTTC. V and J are TRBV20-1 and TRBJ2-7, with D possibly matching TRBD2 (5 bases). V was pared by 4 bases and J by 3 bases, with 7 bases between. The germline V gene encodes CDR1 DFQATT and CDR2 SNEGSKA (reference sequence). The CDR3 has 11 residues.

This rearrangement joins TRBV6-6 to TRBJ2-2; weak D call: TRBD2 (6 bases). CDR1 is MNHNY and CDR2 is SVGAGI in the germline V gene (reference sequence). V lost 0 bases and J 4 bases, leaving 6 bases between the germline ends. This CDR3 spans 14 amino acids. In DNA, the CDR3 is TGTGCCAGCAGTTACTCGACTAGCACCGGGGAGCTGTTTTTT. Translated: CASSYSTSTGELFF.

To note about this clone: Other nucleotide sequences in the sample specify the same CDR3. The rearrangement links TRBV14 to TRBJ1-1; D might be TRBD1 (5 bases). This CDR3 has 14 amino acids. Trimming took off 1 base at V and 4 bases at J, with 10 bases between the two ends. Looked up from germline, CDR1 is SGHDN and CDR2 is FVKESK. CDR3 nucleotide sequence: TGTGCCAGCAGCCAAGGACAGATAAGCACTGAAGCTTTCTTT. Protein product: CASSQGQISTEAFF.

The chain uses TRBV7-9 and TRBJ2-7; the match to TRBD1 covers 8 bases. The CDR3 is 14 amino acids. The germline CDR1 and CDR2 sequences are SEHNR and FQNEAQ (reference sequence). The J segment lost 2 bases and the V segment lost 4 bases, leaving 4 bases of the junction unmatched. This chain's CDR3 is CASSWTGNAYEQYF. The CDR3 DNA reads as TGTGCCAGCAGCTGGACAGGGAATGCCTACGAGCAGTACTTC. Variable domain in full (rest from reference TRBV7-9 and TRBJ2-7): DTGVSQNPRHKITKRGQNVTFRCDPISEHNRLYWYRQTLGQGPEFLTYFQNEAQLEKSRLLSDRFSAERPKGSFSTLEIQRTEQGDSAMYLCASSWTGNAYEQYFGPGTRLTVT.

The genes are TRBV19 and TRBJ1-3; D gene ambiguous. This CDR3 contains 16 residues. Trimming cost V 1 base and J 0 bases, with 10 bases left between them. Germline V gives CDR1 LNHDA, CDR2 SQIVND (reference sequence). CDR3 in amino acids: CASSIAVRSSGNTIYF. The CDR3 region has the DNA TGTGCCAGTAGTATAGCCGTTCGTAGCTCTGGAAACACCATATATTTT.

The V and J genes are TRBV5-8 and TRBJ1-5; weak D call: TRBD1 (5 bases). The CDR3 runs to 17 residues. Trimming left V 4 bases short and J 2 bases short, with 19 bases between. CDR1 is SGHTS and CDR2 is YDEGEE in the germline V gene. CDR3 DNA sequence: TGTGCCAGCAGCCCTGACAGAGCTCAACTAGGCAATCAGCCCCAGCATTTT. The encoded protein is CASSPDRAQLGNQPQHF.

The chain couples TRBV28 to TRBJ2-1; D might be TRBD2 (5 bases). The CDR3 loop spans 15 amino acids. Looked up from germline, CDR1 is MDHEN and CDR2 is SYDVKM. V was trimmed by 7 bases and J by 4 bases, leaving 17 bases between them. This chain's CDR3 is CASITSGSLYNEQFF. CDR3 in DNA: TGTGCCAGCATAACTTCGGGGTCCCTTTACAATGAGCAGTTCTTC.

V and J are TRBV7-9 and TRBJ1-5; D not certain. Germline lookup yields CDR1 SEHNR and CDR2 FQNEAQ (reference sequence). Trimming shortened V by 3 bases and J by 6 bases, and 12 bases separated the two germline ends. CDR3 length: 14 residues. Here the CDR3 DNA reads TGTGCCAGCAGCTTTGACGGCATCGGTCAGCCCCAGCATTTT. As protein: CASSFDGIGQPQHF.

V usage is TRBV6-1 and J usage is TRBJ2-5; 12 nucleotides align to TRBD1. The CDR3 covers 13 residues. Germline assignment: CDR1 MNHNS and CDR2 SASEGT. CDR3: CTLGQGARETQYF. The CDR3 DNA reads as TGTACTCTGGGACAGGGGGCGCGGGAGACCCAGTACTTC.

The CDR3 protein is CASSAWTPERTSYGYTF. In nucleotides, the CDR3 is TGTGCCAGCAGTGCTTGGACCCCCGAACGAACCTCCTATGGCTACACCTTC. The rearrangement links TRBV6-1 to TRBJ1-2; D gene uncertain. Germline loops: CDR1 MNHNS, CDR2 SASEGT. CDR3 length equals 17 residues. Trimming took 4 bases from V and 4 from J, leaving 22 bases between them.

In its sample, this clone was seen once. DNA of the CDR3: TGTGCCAGCAGCGTAAGAAGTAGCAATCAGCCCCAGCATTTT. This translates into CASSVRSSNQPQHF. J is TRBJ1-5 and V is TRBV7-8; no clear D. The CDR3 extends over 14 amino acids. CDR1 SGHVS and CDR2 FQNEAQ come from the germline V gene. Trimming pared 5 bases from V and 0 bases from J, leaving 8 bases between.

CDR3 amino acids: CASSQGSLQGPYEQYF. The CDR3 nucleotides are TGCGCCAGCTCTCAGGGGAGTTTACAGGGGCCCTACGAGCAGTACTTC. The chain uses TRBV4-1 and TRBJ2-7; 7 bases agree with TRBD1. Trimming cost V 8 bases and J 2 bases; bases outside gene matches: 15. CDR1 is MGHRA and CDR2 is YSYEKL in the germline V gene. This CDR3 has 16 amino acids.

The chain employs TRBV6-4 and TRBJ2-2; 10 nucleotides agree with TRBD2. Germline loops: CDR1 MRHNA, CDR2 SNTAGT. The V gene end was trimmed by 5 bases and the J gene end by 5 bases; junction bases not matched to a gene: 5. The CDR3 extends over 15 amino acids. For the CDR3, the DNA is TGTGCCAGCAGTCGGCTAGCGGGGGAAACCGGGGAGCTGTTTTTT. Protein sequence: CASSRLAGETGELFF.

This chain uses TRBV5-4 with TRBJ2-5; 7 bases are a match to TRBD2. The V and J ends lost 5 bases and 3 bases, in that order; junction bases with no gene match: 10. From germline, CDR1 is SGHNT and CDR2 YYREEE (reference sequence). CDR3 length: 15 residues. The CDR3 DNA sequence: TGTGCCAGCAGGGTGGTGTCTAGCGGTAAAGAGACCCAGTACTTC. It translates to CASRVVSSGKETQYF.

The chain has TRBV6-1 and TRBJ1-1; 8 positions agree with TRBD1. The germline CDR1 and CDR2 sequences are MNHNS and SASEGT. The CDR3 length is 14 residues. The V gene end was trimmed by 5 bases and the J gene end by 0 bases; junction bases not matched to a gene: 2. The CDR3 loop is CASSNRGLNTEAFF. The CDR3 coding sequence is TGTGCCAGCAGTAACAGGGGGTTGAACACTGAAGCTTTCTTT.

This rearrangement joins TRBV29-1 to TRBJ2-1, with a tentative D call TRBD2 (5 bases). Trimming removed 4 bases at V and 6 bases at J, with 19 bases between. Germline CDR1 is SQVTM and CDR2 is ANQGSEA. The CDR3 contains 15 residues. For the CDR3, the DNA is TGCAGCGTTGCTAGGGTCGTGGGAGCTGTCAATGAGCAGTTCTTC. This encodes CSVARVVGAVNEQFF.

This clone was recorded only once. In DNA, the CDR3 is TGTGCCAGCAGAGCGGGACGACAGGATACGCAGTATTTT. Translated: CASRAGRQDTQYF. The chain links TRBV6-5 to TRBJ2-3, with TRBD2 matching over 7 bases. CDR1 MNHEY and CDR2 SVGAGI come from the germline V gene. CDR3 length: 13 residues. The V and J ends lost 6 bases and 6 bases, in that order; junction bases with no gene match: 6.

The rearrangement uses TRBV7-3 and TRBJ2-5, with 7 nucleotides matching TRBD1. Germline values: CDR1 SGHTA, CDR2 FQGTGA. The CDR3 is 12 residues long. V trimming: 7 bases; J trimming: 4 bases; junction bases outside the gene matches: 3. The CDR3 DNA sequence: TGTGCCAGCAAAAAGGGGGCAGAGACCCAGTACTTC. It is translated as CASKKGAETQYF.

The rearrangement uses TRBV4-1 and TRBJ2-7, with 7 bases that match TRBD1. The germline gives CDR1 MGHRA, CDR2 YSYEKL. Trimming removed 4 bases from V and 3 bases from J; junction bases left unmatched: 12. The CDR3 length is 16 residues. CDR3 DNA: TGCGCCAGCAGCCGAGACGACAGGGAGATTGGCTACGAGCAGTACTTC. Residues: CASSRDDREIGYEQYF.

The V gene is TRBV6-1, the J gene TRBJ1-1, with 8 bases aligning to TRBD1. Germline V gene data show CDR1 as MNHNS and CDR2 as SASEGT. V shed 4 bases and J 4 bases; nucleotides not matched to a gene: 2. The CDR3 spans 13 residues. DNA for the CDR3: TGTGCCAGCAGTGCAGGGGGCATCACTGAAGCTTTCTTT. Its protein is CASSAGGITEAFF.

V gene TRBV21-1 combines with J gene TRBJ1-5. TRBV21-1 is noted as a pseudogene. The CDR3 runs 17 residues. The DNA of the CDR3 is TGTGCCAGCAGCGTGAGGATACTACATTGGCATCATCAGCCCCAGCATTTT. Protein: CASSVRILHWHHQPQHF.

The chain has TRBV6-5 and TRBJ2-7; D is unclear. CDR3 size: 13 residues. The ends were cut back, 5 bases at V and 2 bases at J, with 10 bases in the middle. Per the germline V gene, CDR1 is MNHEY and CDR2 is SVGAGI. The CDR3 coding sequence is TGTGCCAGCAGTACCTACGACACCTACGAGCAGTACTTC. Translated, it gives CASSTYDTYEQYF.

The chain joins TRBV6-4 to TRBJ2-1; unclear D gene. CDR3 length: 15 amino acids. Trimming took 0 bases from V and 1 from J, leaving 7 bases between them. Germline V gene data show CDR1 as MRHNA and CDR2 as SNTAGT. CDR3 loop: CASSDSTGSYNEQFF. Here the CDR3 DNA reads TGTGCCAGCAGTGACTCTACCGGTTCCTACAATGAGCAGTTCTTC.

This clone was recorded once. The chain uses TRBV7-9 and TRBJ2-7; D tentatively reads TRBD1 or TRBD2 (5 bases each). The germline V gene has CDR1 SEHNR and CDR2 FQNEAQ (reference sequence). The CDR3 extends over 15 amino acids. The germline V and J ends were trimmed by 2 bases and 6 bases, with 17 bases remaining between them. The CDR3 nucleotides read TGTGCCAGCAGCTTAAGAGGGGACGGACGGGCCGAGCAGTACTTC. Residues: CASSLRGDGRAEQYF.

V usage is TRBV18 and J usage is TRBJ1-4; 7 positions match TRBD1. The CDR3 runs 14 residues. Germline values: CDR1 KGHSH, CDR2 LQKENI. V lost 4 bases to trimming and J lost 4 bases; unmatched junction nucleotides: 3. CDR3 sequence: CASSRDSLNEKLFF. The CDR3 DNA follows: TGTGCCAGCTCACGGGACAGCCTTAATGAAAAACTGTTTTTT.